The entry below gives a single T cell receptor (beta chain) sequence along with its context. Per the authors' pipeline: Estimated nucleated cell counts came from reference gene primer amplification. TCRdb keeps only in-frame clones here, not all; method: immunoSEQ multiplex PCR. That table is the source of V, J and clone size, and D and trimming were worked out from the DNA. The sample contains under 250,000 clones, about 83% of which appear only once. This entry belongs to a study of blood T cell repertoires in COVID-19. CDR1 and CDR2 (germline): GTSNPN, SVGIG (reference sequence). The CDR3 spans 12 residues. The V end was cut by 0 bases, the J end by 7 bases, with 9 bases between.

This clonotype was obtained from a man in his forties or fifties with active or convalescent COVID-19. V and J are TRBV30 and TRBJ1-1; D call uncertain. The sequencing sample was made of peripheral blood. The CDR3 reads CAWSVLSGEAFF. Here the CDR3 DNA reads TGTGCCTGGAGTGTACTGAGCGGTGAAGCTTTCTTT.